This T cell receptor beta chain was observed in a study of cytomegalovirus exposure and HLA in healthy donors. Study overall: The platform used for the approximately 120 validation repertoires matched that of the roughly 700 first-cohort repertoires, a later analysis reported. Findings and limits, study-wide: Cytomegalovirus status, reportedly, was diagnosed with high specificity and sensitivity by the classifier. TCR clusters originating in the first cohort tended to co-occur in the 120 validation repertoires, according to a later analysis.

The donors formed part of the roughly 110-subject validation cohort, distinct from the roughly 630-subject first cohort. Concerning this clone: Its matching antigen is unknown.

TCRdb keeps only in-frame clones here, not all; method: immunoSEQ multiplex PCR. The table records 200,000 or so clones, 83% of them present only once. CDR3 length: 13 amino acids. Trimming stripped 0 bases from V and 10 bases from J, with 11 bases between. Germline V CDR1 and CDR2: SGDLS, YYNGEE. V is TRBV9 and J is TRBJ2-1, with D unresolved. The clonotype was recovered from a woman between 18 and 29 years old in good health and CMV-seronegative. Sequencing used PBMCs. In nucleotides, the CDR3 is TGTGCCAGCAGCGTAGATAGAAGGTCGGAGCAGTTCTTC. Encoded protein: CASSVDRRSEQFF.